This TCR beta chain originates from a study of cytomegalovirus exposure and HLA in healthy donors. About the research overall: From about 180 million T cells, an earlier analysis saw roughly 120 million unique TCR beta sequences.

In regard to this clone: As yet, its antigen is unknown.

The PCR contained 60 Vbeta and 13 Jbeta primers. Assay used: immunoSEQ multiplex PCR; TCRdb lists only in-frame clones, some missing. The repertoire includes around 190,000 clones, around 80% of them detected once, and under 2% sits in the top ten. Notes on the study in general: Later on, a genetic analysis was performed. It linked a missense variant in DCLRE1C with V- and J-gene trimming of TCR beta. Researchers left out some V segments, among them TRBV6-2 and TRBV6-3, as indistinguishable.

After removal of 0 bases from V and 0 bases from J, the junction contained 6 bases not matched to a gene. Germline V CDR1 and CDR2: SEHNR, FQNEAQ (reference sequence). The CDR3 has 17 residues. This chain connects TRBV7-9 to TRBJ2-7; 9 bases are a match to TRBD1. The sample comprised PBMCs. The TCR was taken from a man aged 40-49 years in good health and CMV-seropositive. The CDR3 region has the DNA TGTGCCAGCAGCTTAGCCCGGGGACAGGGTATCTCCTACGAGCAGTACTTC. Protein sequence: CASSLARGQGISYEQYF.